This note documents a single T cell receptor (beta chain) sequence. The antigen remains undetermined. The sample is drawn from a study of T cell clones after liver transplantation. Study summary: At least one year of complete immunosuppression withdrawal without enzymes over twice normal defined tolerance.

The CDR3 consists of 14 residues. V was clipped by 0 bases and J by 5 bases; unmatched bases: 3. Germline V CDR1 and CDR2: SEHNR, FQNEAQ (reference sequence). Data came from immunoSEQ multiplex PCR; TCRdb stores just in-frame clones and leaves some out. The table shows 55,000 to 70,000 clones, with around 93% occurring only once. Notes on the study in general: A significant post-transplant drop in circulating graft-donor-reactive CD4 TCRbeta sequences occurred in most of the 8 subjects.

The sample consisted of CD4+ T cells from blood, taken roughly 26 months after liver transplant. This receptor was taken from a human patient who received a liver transplant. Some of the T cells might come from the graft donor. The gene calls are TRBV7-9 and TRBJ2-7; 8 bases fit TRBD1. In nucleotides, the CDR3 is TGTGCCAGCAGCTTAGCCCAGGGGGCCCACGAGCAGTACTTC. Its translation: CASSLAQGAHEQYF.